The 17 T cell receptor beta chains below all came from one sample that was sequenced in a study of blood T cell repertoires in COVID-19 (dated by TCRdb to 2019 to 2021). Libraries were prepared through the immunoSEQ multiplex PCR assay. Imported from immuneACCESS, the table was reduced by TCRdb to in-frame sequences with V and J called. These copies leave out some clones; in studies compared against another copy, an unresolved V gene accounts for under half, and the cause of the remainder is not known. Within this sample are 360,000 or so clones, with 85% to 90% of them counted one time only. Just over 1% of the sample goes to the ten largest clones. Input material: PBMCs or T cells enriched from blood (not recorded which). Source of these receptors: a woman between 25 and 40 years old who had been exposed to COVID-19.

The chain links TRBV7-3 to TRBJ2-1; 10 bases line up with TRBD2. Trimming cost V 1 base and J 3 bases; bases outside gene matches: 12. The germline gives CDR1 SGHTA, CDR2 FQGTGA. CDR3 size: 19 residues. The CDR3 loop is CASSLRASGSGGLYNEQFF. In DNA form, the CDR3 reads TGTGCCAGCAGCTTAAGGGCGTCCGGTAGCGGGGGGCTCTACAATGAGCAGTTCTTC.

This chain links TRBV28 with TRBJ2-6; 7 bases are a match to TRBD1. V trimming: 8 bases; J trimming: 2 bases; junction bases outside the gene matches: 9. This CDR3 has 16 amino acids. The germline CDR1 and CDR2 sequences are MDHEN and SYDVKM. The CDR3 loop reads CASGGTGVAGANVLTF. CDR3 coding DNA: TGTGCCAGCGGGGGAACAGGGGTGGCTGGGGCCAACGTCCTGACTTTC.

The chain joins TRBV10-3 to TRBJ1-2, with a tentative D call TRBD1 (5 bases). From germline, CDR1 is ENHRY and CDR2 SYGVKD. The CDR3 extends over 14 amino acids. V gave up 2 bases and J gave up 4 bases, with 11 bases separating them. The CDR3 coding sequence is TGTGCCATCAGTGAGACCGACAGAGTCTATGGCTACACCTTC. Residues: CAISETDRVYGYTF.

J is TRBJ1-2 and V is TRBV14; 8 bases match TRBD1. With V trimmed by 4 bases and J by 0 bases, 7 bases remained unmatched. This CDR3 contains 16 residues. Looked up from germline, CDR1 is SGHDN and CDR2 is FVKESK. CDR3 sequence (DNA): TGTGCCAGCAGCCGACCGGGACAGGAGGCTAACTATGGCTACACCTTC. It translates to CASSRPGQEANYGYTF. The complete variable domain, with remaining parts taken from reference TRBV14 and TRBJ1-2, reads EAGVTQFPSHSVIEKGQTVTLRCDPISGHDNLYWYRRVMGKEIKFLLHFVKESKQDESGMPNNRFLAERTGGTYSTLKVQPAELEDSGVYFCASSRPGQEANYGYTFGSGTRLTVV.

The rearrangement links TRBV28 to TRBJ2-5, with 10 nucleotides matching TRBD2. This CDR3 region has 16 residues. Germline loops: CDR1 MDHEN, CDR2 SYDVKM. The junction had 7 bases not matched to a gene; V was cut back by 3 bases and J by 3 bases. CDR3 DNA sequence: TGTGCCAGCAGTTTCGGACTAGCGGTCCTGGAAGAGACCCAGTACTTC. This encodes CASSFGLAVLEETQYF.

The CDR3, as DNA: TGTGCCAGCAGGGGACACCTAAAGGATAATTCACCCCTCCACTTT. Encoded protein: CASRGHLKDNSPLHF. This sequence joins TRBV2 and TRBJ1-6, with a weak D call TRBD1 (6 bases). Germline V gene sequence: CDR1 SNHLY, CDR2 FYNNEI. This CDR3 is 15 amino acids long. Trimming removed 6 bases at V and 5 bases at J, with 14 bases between.

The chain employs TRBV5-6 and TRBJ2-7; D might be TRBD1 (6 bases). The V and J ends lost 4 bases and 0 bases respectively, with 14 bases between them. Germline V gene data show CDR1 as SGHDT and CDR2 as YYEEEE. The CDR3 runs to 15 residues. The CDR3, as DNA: TGTGCCAGCAGCATCCTCCGGGACACCTCCTACGAGCAGTACTTC. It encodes CASSILRDTSYEQYF.

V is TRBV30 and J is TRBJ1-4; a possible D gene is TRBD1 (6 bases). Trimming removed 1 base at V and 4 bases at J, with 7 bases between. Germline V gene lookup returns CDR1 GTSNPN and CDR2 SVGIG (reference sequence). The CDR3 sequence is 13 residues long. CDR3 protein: CAWSGRGNEKLFF. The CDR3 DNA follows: TGTGCCTGGAGTGGCAGGGGTAATGAAAAACTGTTTTTT.

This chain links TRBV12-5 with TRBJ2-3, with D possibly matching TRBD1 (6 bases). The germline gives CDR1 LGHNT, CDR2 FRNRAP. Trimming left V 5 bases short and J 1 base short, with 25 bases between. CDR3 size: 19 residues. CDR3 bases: TGTGCTAGTGGTACACCAACTTCTCCGGGACACCACCGCACAGATACGCAGTATTTT. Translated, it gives CASGTPTSPGHHRTDTQYF.

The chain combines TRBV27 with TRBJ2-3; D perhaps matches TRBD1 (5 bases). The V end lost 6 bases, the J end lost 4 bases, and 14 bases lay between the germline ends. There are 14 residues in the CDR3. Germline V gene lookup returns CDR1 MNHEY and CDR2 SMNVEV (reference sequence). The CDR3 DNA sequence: TGTGCCAGCAGCCCCTCCCAGGGCCCAGATACGCAGTATTTT. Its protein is CASSPSQGPDTQYF.

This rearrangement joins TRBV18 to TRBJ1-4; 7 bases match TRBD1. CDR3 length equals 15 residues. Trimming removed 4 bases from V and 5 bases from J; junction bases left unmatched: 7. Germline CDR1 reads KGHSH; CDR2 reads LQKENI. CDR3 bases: TGTGCCAGCTCACGTACCGGGACAGAAAATGAAAAACTGTTTTTT. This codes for CASSRTGTENEKLFF.

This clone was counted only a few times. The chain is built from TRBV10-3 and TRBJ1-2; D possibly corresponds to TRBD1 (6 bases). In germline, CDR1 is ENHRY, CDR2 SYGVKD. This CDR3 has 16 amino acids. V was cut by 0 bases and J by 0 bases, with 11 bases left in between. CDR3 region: CAISESWTVSNYGYTF. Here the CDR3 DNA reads TGTGCCATCAGTGAGTCCTGGACAGTTTCTAACTATGGCTACACCTTC.

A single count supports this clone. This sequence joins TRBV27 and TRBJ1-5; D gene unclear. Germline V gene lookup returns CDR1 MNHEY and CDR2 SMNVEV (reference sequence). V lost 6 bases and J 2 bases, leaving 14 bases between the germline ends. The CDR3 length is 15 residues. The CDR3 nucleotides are TGTGCCAGCAGCCGTAAGGCGGCGGGCAATCAGCCCCAGCATTTT. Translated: CASSRKAAGNQPQHF.

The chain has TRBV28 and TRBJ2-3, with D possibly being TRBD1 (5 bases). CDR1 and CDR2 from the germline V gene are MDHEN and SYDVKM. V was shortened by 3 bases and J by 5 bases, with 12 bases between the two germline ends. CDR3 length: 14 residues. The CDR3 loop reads CASSFWQGEDTQYF. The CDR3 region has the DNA TGTGCCAGCAGTTTCTGGCAGGGCGAAGATACGCAGTATTTT.

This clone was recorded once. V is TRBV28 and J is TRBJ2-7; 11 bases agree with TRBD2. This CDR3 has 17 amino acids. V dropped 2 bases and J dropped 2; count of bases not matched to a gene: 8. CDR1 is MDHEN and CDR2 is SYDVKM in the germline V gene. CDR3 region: CASSLQRGLAGPYEQYF. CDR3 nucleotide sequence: TGTGCCAGCAGTTTACAACGCGGACTAGCGGGTCCCTACGAGCAGTACTTC.

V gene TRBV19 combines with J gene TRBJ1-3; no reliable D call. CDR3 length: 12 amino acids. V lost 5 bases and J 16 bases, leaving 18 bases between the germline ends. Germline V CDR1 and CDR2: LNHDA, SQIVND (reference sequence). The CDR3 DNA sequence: TGTGCCAGTAGTGCAGACGCGTCTCGGAGGTATTTT. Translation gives CASSADASRRYF.

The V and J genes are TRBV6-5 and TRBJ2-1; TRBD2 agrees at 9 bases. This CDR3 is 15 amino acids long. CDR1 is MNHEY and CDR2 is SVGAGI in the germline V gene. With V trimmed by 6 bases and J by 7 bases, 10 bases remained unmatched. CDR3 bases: TGTGCCAGCAGGCGGGGCGTCACTAGCGGGAATGAGCAGTTCTTC. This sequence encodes CASRRGVTSGNEQFF.